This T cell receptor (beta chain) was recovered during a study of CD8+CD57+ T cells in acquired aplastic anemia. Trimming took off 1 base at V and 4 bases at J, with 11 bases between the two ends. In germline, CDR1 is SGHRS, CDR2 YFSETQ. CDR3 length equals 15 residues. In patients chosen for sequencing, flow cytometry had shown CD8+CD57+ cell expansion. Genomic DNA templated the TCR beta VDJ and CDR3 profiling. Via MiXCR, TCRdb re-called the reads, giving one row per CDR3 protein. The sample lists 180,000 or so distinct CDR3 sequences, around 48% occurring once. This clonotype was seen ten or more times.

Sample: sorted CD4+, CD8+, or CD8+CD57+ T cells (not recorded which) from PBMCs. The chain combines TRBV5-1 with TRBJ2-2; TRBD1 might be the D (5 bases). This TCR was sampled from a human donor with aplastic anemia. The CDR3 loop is CASSLLQGGTGELFF. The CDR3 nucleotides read TGCGCCAGCAGCTTGCTTCAGGGTGGCACCGGGGAGCTGTTTTTT.